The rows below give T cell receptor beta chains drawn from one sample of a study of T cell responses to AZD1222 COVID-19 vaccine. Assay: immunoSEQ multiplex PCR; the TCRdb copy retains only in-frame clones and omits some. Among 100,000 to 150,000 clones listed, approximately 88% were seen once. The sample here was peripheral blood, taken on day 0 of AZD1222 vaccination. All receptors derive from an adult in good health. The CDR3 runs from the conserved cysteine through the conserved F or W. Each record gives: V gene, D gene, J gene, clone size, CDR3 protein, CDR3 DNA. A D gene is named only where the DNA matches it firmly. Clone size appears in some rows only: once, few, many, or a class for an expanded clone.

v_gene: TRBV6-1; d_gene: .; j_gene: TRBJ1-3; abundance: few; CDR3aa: CASSEFPKPTSGNTIYF; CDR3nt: TGTGCCAGCAGTGAATTCCCTAAACCGACGTCTGGAAACACCATATATTTT
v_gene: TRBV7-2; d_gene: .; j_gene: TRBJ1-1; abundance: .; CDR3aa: CASTERGAAGEAFF; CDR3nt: TGTGCCAGCACCGAGAGGGGGGCCGCGGGTGAAGCTTTCTTT
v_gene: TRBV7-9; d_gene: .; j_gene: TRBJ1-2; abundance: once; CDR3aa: CASSLRTARGYTF; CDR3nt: TGTGCCAGCAGCCTCCGTACAGCACGTGGCTACACCTTC
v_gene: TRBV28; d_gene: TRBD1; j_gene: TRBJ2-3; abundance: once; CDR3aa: CASSSLGGTGATDTQYF; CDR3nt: TGTGCCAGCAGTTCCTTAGGAGGGACAGGGGCCACAGATACGCAGTATTTT
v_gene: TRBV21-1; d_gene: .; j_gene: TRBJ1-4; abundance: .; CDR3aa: CASSTYLTRGEKLFF; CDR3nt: TGTGCCAGCAGCACTTACCTAACGCGGGGGGAAAAACTGTTTTTT
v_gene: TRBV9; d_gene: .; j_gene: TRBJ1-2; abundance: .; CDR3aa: CASSVFANYGYTF; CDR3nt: TGTGCCAGCAGCGTGTTCGCTAACTATGGCTACACCTTC
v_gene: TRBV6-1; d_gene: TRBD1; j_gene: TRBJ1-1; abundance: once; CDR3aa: CASRQGQGKTEAFF; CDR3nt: TGTGCCAGCAGACAAGGACAGGGGAAGACTGAAGCTTTCTTT
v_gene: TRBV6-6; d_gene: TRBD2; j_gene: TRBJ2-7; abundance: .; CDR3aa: CASSYVLAESEQYF; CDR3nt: TGTGCCAGCAGTTACGTCCTAGCGGAGTCCGAGCAGTACTTC
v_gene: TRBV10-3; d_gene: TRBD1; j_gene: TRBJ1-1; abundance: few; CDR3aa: CAIMDRQNTEAFF; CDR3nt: TGTGCCATCATGGACAGGCAGAACACTGAAGCTTTCTTT
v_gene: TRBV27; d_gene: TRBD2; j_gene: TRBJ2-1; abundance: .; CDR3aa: CASSLPSGGLNEQFF; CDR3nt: TGTGCCAGCAGTTTGCCCAGCGGGGGCCTCAATGAGCAGTTCTTC
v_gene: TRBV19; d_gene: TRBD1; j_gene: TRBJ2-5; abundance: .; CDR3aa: CASSMDRGRETQYF; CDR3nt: TGTGCCAGTAGTATGGACAGGGGGCGCGAGACCCAGTACTTC
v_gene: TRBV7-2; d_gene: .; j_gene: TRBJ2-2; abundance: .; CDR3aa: CASSLILDTGELFF; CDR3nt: TGTGCCAGCAGCTTAATATTGGACACCGGGGAGCTGTTTTTT
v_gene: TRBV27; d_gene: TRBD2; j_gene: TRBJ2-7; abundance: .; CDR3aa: CASSSIAGGPYEQYF; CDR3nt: TGTGCCAGCAGTTCCATAGCGGGAGGGCCGTACGAGCAGTACTTC
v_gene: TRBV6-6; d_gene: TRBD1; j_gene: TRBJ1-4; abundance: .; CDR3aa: CASSPGQGSEKLFF; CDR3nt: TGTGCCAGCAGTCCGGGACAGGGCTCAGAAAAACTGTTTTTT
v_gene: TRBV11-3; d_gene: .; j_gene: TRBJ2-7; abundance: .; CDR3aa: CASSLSSEHEQYF; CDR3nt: TGTGCCAGCAGCCTATCTAGTGAACACGAGCAGTACTTC
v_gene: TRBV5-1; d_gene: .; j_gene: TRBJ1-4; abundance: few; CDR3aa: CASSLEEREKLFF; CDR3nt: TGCGCCAGCAGCTTGGAAGAGCGGGAAAAACTGTTTTTT